This T cell receptor beta chain comes out of a study of cytomegalovirus exposure and HLA in healthy donors. In nominal health when sampled, donors likely had unrecorded immune exposures nonetheless. The PCR was carried out with 60 Vbeta primers and 13 Jbeta primers. Only in-frame clones appear in the TCRdb table, and some are missing; sequencing was by immunoSEQ multiplex PCR. This sample has approximately 170,000 clones; around 72% occur once, and the top ten carry roughly 6.4%. Study findings and constraints: The HLA-A and HLA-B alleles of most subjects were reportedly predicted accurately from TCR beta sequences. In an earlier analysis, in approximately 570 donors, most V segments appeared productive either ~87% or ~30% of the time. In a later analysis, the majority of CMV-associated beta chains seemingly showed HLA restriction.

Details on this clone: Its antigen remains unidentified.

The CDR3 sequence is 17 residues long. Germline V gives CDR1 SGHRS, CDR2 YFSETQ. V gave up 0 bases and J gave up 3 bases; unmatched junction bases: 8. The sample taken for sequencing was PBMCs. The chain is built from TRBV5-1 and TRBJ2-3; 9 bases are shared with TRBD2. This sequence was found in a woman between 40 and 50 years old in good health and CMV-seropositive. CDR3 coding DNA: TGCGCCAGCAGCTTGGCTAGCGGGGCCCTCGGGACAGATACGCAGTATTTT. It is translated as CASSLASGALGTDTQYF.